The 25 T cell receptor beta chains below come from one sample, sequenced in a study of identical twins. MiXCR was run by TCRdb on the 5' RACE reads, yielding one entry per CDR3 protein. This sample has about 250,000 distinct CDR3 sequences; around 15% occur once, and the top ten carry about 9%. Sequenced: memory (CD45RO+) T cells sorted from blood. The receptors were gathered from a woman between 18 and 30 years old in good health.

In this sample, this clonotype turned up many times. This chain connects TRBV20-1 to TRBJ2-6, with D perhaps given as TRBD1 or TRBD2 (5 bases each). CDR3 length: 16 amino acids. Germline V gene lookup returns CDR1 DFQATT and CDR2 SNEGSKA (reference sequence). V was clipped by 4 bases and J by 0 bases, with 13 bases between them. The CDR3 DNA reads TGCAGTGCTACGGGGCAAGGGATCTCTGGGGCCAACGTCCTGACTTTC. Protein sequence: CSATGQGISGANVLTF.

This clonotype was recorded at least ten times. The chain has TRBV4-1 and TRBJ1-2; 7 nucleotides match TRBD1. This CDR3 has 15 residues. The V and J ends lost 0 bases and 4 bases, in that order; junction bases with no gene match: 5. Germline V lookup: CDR1 MGHRA, CDR2 YSYEKL. CDR3 in DNA: TGCGCCAGCAGCCAAGATCCAAGGGACAGCTATGGCTACACCTTC. This codes for CASSQDPRDSYGYTF.

The CDR3 sequence is CASSSTSGVYNEQFF. For the CDR3, the DNA is TGTGCCAGCAGCAGCACTAGCGGAGTCTACAATGAGCAGTTCTTC. This sequence joins TRBV7-2 and TRBJ2-1; 8 bases align to TRBD2. With 5 bases clipped from V and 3 bases from J, the junction kept 6 bases outside the gene matches. Germline V gives CDR1 SGHTA, CDR2 FQGNSA. This CDR3 spans 15 amino acids.

This clonotype was seen many times. The chain is built from TRBV20-1 and TRBJ2-2; 9 bases line up with TRBD1. The germline CDR1 and CDR2 sequences are DFQATT and SNEGSKA (reference sequence). After removal of 2 bases from V and 7 bases from J, the junction contained 14 bases not matched to a gene. The CDR3 is made up of 17 amino acids. The CDR3 here is CSARPGGGQGPDGELFF. In nucleotides, the CDR3 is TGCAGTGCTAGACCCGGTGGGGGACAGGGACCTGACGGGGAGCTGTTTTTT.

Many counts were recorded for this clonotype. The rearrangement uses TRBV4-3 and TRBJ2-3; weak D call: TRBD2 (5 bases). V dropped 3 bases and J dropped 4 bases, with 11 bases sitting between them. The CDR3 is made up of 14 amino acids. Germline loops: CDR1 LGHNA, CDR2 YSLEER. Here the CDR3 reads CASSQRVDSDTQYF. CDR3 in DNA: TGCGCCAGCAGCCAGCGGGTAGACTCAGATACGCAGTATTTT.

This clonotype was seen a few times. V gene TRBV12-3 or TRBV12-4 combines with J gene TRBJ1-6; possible D gene TRBD1, 5 bases. V shed 3 bases and J shed 8 bases, with 8 bases lying between them. This CDR3 contains 13 residues. CDR3 DNA: TGTGCCAGCAGTTTTACGGGGGATTCACCCCTCCACTTT. It specifies CASSFTGDSPLHF.

The chain links TRBV27 to TRBJ2-7; D gene uncertain. V was clipped by 8 bases and J by 4 bases, with 15 bases between them. The CDR3 is made up of 13 amino acids. Germline CDR1 MNHEY, CDR2 SMNVEV (reference sequence). Here the CDR3 DNA reads TGTGCCAGCGCCATTCAACAAAGGTACGAGCAGTACTTC. Its protein product is CASAIQQRYEQYF.

This clonotype was observed a handful of times. J is TRBJ2-5 and V is TRBV3-1; D gene ambiguous. V lost 4 bases, J lost 3 bases, and 12 bases lay in between. This CDR3 is 14 amino acids long. Germline V gene data show CDR1 as LGHDT and CDR2 as YNNKEL (reference sequence). The DNA for the CDR3 is TGTGCCAGCAGCCGAGAACCTGTGGAAGAGACCCAGTACTTC. Protein product: CASSREPVEETQYF.

This clonotype was seen only a few times. The chain is built from TRBV20-1 and TRBJ2-3; D ambiguous. The CDR3 covers 17 residues. Germline V gene sequence: CDR1 DFQATT, CDR2 SNEGSKA (reference sequence). The V end was cut by 0 bases, the J end by 2 bases, with 18 bases between. The CDR3 DNA is TGCAGTGCTAGAGATCCCCTCGGACGGAAGATCACAGATACGCAGTATTTT. It specifies CSARDPLGRKITDTQYF.

The J gene is TRBJ2-1, the V gene TRBV9, with a possible D match to TRBD1 (5 bases). This CDR3 has 13 residues. The V end lost 4 bases, the J end lost 11 bases, and 16 bases lay between the germline ends. The germline V gene encodes CDR1 SGDLS and CDR2 YYNGEE. CDR3 loop: CASSITDSSQQFF. The CDR3 DNA is TGTGCCAGCAGCATCACAGACAGTTCTCAGCAGTTCTTC.

The rearrangement links TRBV5-1 to TRBJ2-3; TRBD2 matches at 10 bases. With 0 bases clipped from V and 4 bases from J, the junction kept 5 bases outside the gene matches. The length of the CDR3 is 16 residues. From germline, CDR1 is SGHRS and CDR2 YFSETQ. The CDR3: CASSLGSGGASDTQYF. In DNA, the CDR3 is TGCGCCAGCAGCTTGGGCAGCGGGGGGGCCTCAGATACGCAGTATTTT.

This clonotype has a handful of counts. The chain joins TRBV11-3 to TRBJ2-2, with D perhaps matching TRBD1 (5 bases). The V gene lost 5 bases and the J gene lost 1 base, with 11 bases spanning the gap. The CDR3 spans 15 residues. Looked up from germline, CDR1 is SGHNT and CDR2 is YENEEA. Here the CDR3 reads CASSLRTQNTGELFF. Written as DNA, the CDR3 is TGTGCCAGCAGCCTGCGGACACAGAACACCGGGGAGCTGTTTTTT.

The rearrangement links TRBV20-1 to TRBJ2-3; possibly TRBD1 for D (6 bases). This CDR3 has 14 residues. Trimming removed 5 bases from V and 1 base from J, with 13 bases in between. Germline values: CDR1 DFQATT, CDR2 SNEGSKA (reference sequence). The CDR3 loop reads CSAGDRKRTDTQYF. The CDR3 nucleotides are TGCAGTGCTGGCGACAGGAAACGCACAGATACGCAGTATTTT.

The chain links TRBV7-6 to TRBJ1-5; a possible D gene is TRBD1 (5 bases). V was pared by 2 bases and J by 7 bases, with 12 bases between. The CDR3 consists of 14 residues. Germline lookup yields CDR1 SGHVS and CDR2 FNYEAQ. For the CDR3, the DNA is TGTGCCAGCAGCTTATTCGGGGCGGGACAGCCCCAGCATTTT. This encodes CASSLFGAGQPQHF. The whole variable domain, remainder taken from reference TRBV7-6 and TRBJ1-5, is GAGVSQSPRYKVTKRGQDVALRCDPISGHVSLYWYRQALGQGPEFLTYFNYEAQQDKSGLPNDRFSAERPEGSISTLTIQRTEQRDSAMYRCASSLFGAGQPQHFGDGTRLSIL.

The chain carries TRBV3-1 and TRBJ1-6, with D possibly TRBD1 on 5 matching bases. V dropped 4 bases and J dropped 9 bases, with 19 bases sitting between them. Germline-derived CDR1 and CDR2 are LGHDT and YNNKEL (reference sequence). The CDR3 totals 16 residues. CDR3 bases: TGTGCCAGCAGCCCTGCGGGAGGGTCAGGGAGTTCACCCCTCCACTTT. Translating it yields CASSPAGGSGSSPLHF.

This clonotype has a handful of counts. The chain has TRBV4-3 and TRBJ2-6; the D gene is possibly TRBD1 (6 bases). CDR1 and CDR2 from the germline V gene are LGHNA and YSLEER. Trimming removed 0 bases at V and 2 bases at J, with 14 bases between. There are 18 residues in the CDR3. The CDR3, as DNA: TGCGCCAGCAGCCAAGATGGGCAGGGGCGGACTGGGGCCAACGTCCTGACTTTC. It yields the protein CASSQDGQGRTGANVLTF.

This clonotype was recorded at least ten times. The chain joins TRBV12-3 or TRBV12-4 to TRBJ2-5; weak D call: TRBD2 (6 bases). The V gene lost 6 bases and the J gene lost 4 bases, with 12 bases spanning the gap. This CDR3 has 13 residues. CDR3 sequence (DNA): TGTGCCAGCAGGCTCGCAGCGGGAGAGACCCAGTACTTC. It is translated as CASRLAAGETQYF.

This clonotype was seen many times. The chain carries TRBV7-2 and TRBJ1-6, with D maybe TRBD1 (5 bases). V dropped 3 bases and J dropped 8 bases, with 11 bases sitting between them. Germline CDR1 reads SGHTA; CDR2 reads FQGNSA. The CDR3 totals 14 residues. This CDR3 reads CASSFGTAHSPLHF. DNA for the CDR3: TGTGCCAGCAGCTTCGGGACGGCCCATTCACCCCTCCACTTT.

This clonotype has at least ten counts. V and J are TRBV10-3 and TRBJ2-3, with D perhaps matching TRBD1 (5 bases). There are 14 residues in the CDR3. V lost 0 bases, J lost 4 bases, and 8 bases lay in between. Germline V lookup: CDR1 ENHRY, CDR2 SYGVKD. CDR3 sequence (DNA): TGTGCCATCAGTGAGTCGGGGCTTGCAGATACGCAGTATTTT. It translates to CAISESGLADTQYF.

CDR3 nucleotides: TGCAGTGCTATACCGGGACAGGCCGGAGCTTTCTTT. Protein product: CSAIPGQAGAFF. V gene TRBV20-1 combines with J gene TRBJ1-1; 8 nucleotides match TRBD1. The length of the CDR3 is 12 residues. Germline V gene lookup returns CDR1 DFQATT and CDR2 SNEGSKA (reference sequence). V lost 4 bases to trimming and J lost 10 bases; unmatched junction nucleotides: 8.

This chain joins TRBV9 and TRBJ2-5, with no clear D. V shed 0 bases and J shed 5 bases, with 14 bases lying between them. CDR1 SGDLS and CDR2 YYNGEE come from the germline V gene. This CDR3 is 15 amino acids long. DNA of the CDR3: TGTGCCAGCAGCGTAGGCCCGCTTAGTGTTGAGACCCAGTACTTC. Protein product: CASSVGPLSVETQYF. The complete variable domain, with remaining parts taken from reference TRBV9 and TRBJ2-5, reads DSGVTQTPKHLITATGQRVTLRCSPRSGDLSVYWYQQSLDQGLQFLIQYYNGEERAKGNILERFSAQQFPDLHSELNLSSLELGDSALYFCASSVGPLSVETQYFGPGTRLLVL.

The rearrangement links TRBV5-5 to TRBJ1-1; a possible D gene is TRBD1 (6 bases). Germline CDR1 is SGHKS and CDR2 is YYEKEE (reference sequence). This CDR3 comprises 13 residues. Trimming cost V 4 bases and J 8 bases, with 15 bases left between them. CDR3 bases: TGTGCCAGCAGCCCCGGACAGCTACAAGAAGCTTTCTTT. This translates into CASSPGQLQEAFF.

This chain links TRBV9 with TRBJ2-1; no reliable D call. Looked up from germline, CDR1 is SGDLS and CDR2 is YYNGEE. This CDR3 region has 16 residues. V was trimmed by 0 bases and J by 0 bases, leaving 10 bases between them. As DNA, the CDR3 is TGTGCCAGCAGCGTAGACGTGGATAGCTCCTACAATGAGCAGTTCTTC. It is translated as CASSVDVDSSYNEQFF.

The table lists this clonotype with many counts. This chain uses TRBV12-3 or TRBV12-4 with TRBJ2-3, with D perhaps matching TRBD1 or TRBD2 (7 bases each). The CDR3 is made up of 15 amino acids. V shed 7 bases and J shed 3 bases, with 17 bases lying between them. The DNA of the CDR3 is TGTGCCAGCACTCCGGGGGGACAGTTTACAGATACGCAGTATTTT. Translation gives CASTPGGQFTDTQYF.

The V call is TRBV5-1, the J call TRBJ1-2, with no clear D. CDR3 length: 12 residues. Trimming removed 5 bases at V and 1 base at J, with 6 bases between. Germline V gene sequence: CDR1 SGHRS, CDR2 YFSETQ. The CDR3 here is CASRTDNYGYTF. CDR3 sequence (DNA): TGCGCCAGCAGGACCGATAACTATGGCTACACCTTC.